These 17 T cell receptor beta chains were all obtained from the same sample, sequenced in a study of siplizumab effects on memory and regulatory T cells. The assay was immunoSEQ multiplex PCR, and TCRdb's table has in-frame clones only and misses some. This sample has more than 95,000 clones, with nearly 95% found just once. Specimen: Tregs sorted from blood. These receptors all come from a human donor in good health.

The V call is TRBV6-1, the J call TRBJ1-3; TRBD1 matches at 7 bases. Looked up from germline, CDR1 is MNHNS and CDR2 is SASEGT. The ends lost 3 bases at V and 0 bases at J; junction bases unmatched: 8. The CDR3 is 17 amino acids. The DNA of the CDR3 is TGTGCCAGCAGTGATTACTTCGGGACAGTCTCTGGAAACACCATATATTTT. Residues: CASSDYFGTVSGNTIYF.

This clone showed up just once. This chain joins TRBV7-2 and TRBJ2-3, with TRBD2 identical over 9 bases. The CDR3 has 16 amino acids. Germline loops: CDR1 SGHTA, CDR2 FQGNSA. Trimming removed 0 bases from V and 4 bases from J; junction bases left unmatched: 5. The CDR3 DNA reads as TGTGCCAGCAGCTTAGCTAGCGGGAGACGATCAGATACGCAGTATTTT. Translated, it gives CASSLASGRRSDTQYF.

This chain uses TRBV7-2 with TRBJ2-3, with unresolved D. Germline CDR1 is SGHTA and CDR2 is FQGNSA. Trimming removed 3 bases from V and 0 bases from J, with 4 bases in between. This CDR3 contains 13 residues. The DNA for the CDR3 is TGTGCCAGCAGCTTCGTTAGCACAGATACGCAGTATTTT. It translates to CASSFVSTDTQYF.

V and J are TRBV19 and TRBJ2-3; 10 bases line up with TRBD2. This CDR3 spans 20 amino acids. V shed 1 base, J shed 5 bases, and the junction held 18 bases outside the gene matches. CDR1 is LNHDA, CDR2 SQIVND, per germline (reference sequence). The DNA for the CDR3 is TGTGCCAGTAGTATAGCTGGGCCCTCACAAGCGGGGGGGCGAGAAGATACGCAGTATTTT. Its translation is CASSIAGPSQAGGREDTQYF. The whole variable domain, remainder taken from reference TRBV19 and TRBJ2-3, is DGGITQSPKYLFRKEGQNVTLSCEQNLNHDAMYWYRQDPGQGLRLIYYSQIVNDFQKGDIAEGYSVSREKKESFPLTVTSAQKNPTAFYLCASSIAGPSQAGGREDTQYFGPGTRLTVL.

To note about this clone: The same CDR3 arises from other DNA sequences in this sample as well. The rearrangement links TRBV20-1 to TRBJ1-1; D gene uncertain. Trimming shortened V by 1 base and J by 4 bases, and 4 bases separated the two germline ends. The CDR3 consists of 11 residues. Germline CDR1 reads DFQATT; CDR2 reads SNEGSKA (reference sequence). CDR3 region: CSARGVTEAFF. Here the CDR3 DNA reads TGCAGTGCTAGAGGTGTCACTGAAGCTTTCTTT.

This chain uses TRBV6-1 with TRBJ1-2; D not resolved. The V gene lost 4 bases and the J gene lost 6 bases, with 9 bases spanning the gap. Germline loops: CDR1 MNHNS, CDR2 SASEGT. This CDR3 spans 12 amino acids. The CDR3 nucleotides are TGTGCCAGCAGTGTATATGGGGATGGCTACACCTTC. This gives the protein CASSVYGDGYTF.

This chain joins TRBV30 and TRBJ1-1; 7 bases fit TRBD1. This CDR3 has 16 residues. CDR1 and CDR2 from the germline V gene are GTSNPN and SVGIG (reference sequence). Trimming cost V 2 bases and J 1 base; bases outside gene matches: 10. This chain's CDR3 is CAWSFGQAIKNTEAFF. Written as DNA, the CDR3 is TGTGCCTGGAGTTTTGGACAGGCGATAAAGAACACTGAAGCTTTCTTT. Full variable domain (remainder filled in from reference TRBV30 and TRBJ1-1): SQTIHQWPATLVQPVGSPLSLECTVEGTSNPNLYWYRQAAGRGLQLLFYSVGIGQISSEVPQNLSASRPQDRQFILSSKKLLLSDSGFYLCAWSFGQAIKNTEAFFGQGTRLTVV.

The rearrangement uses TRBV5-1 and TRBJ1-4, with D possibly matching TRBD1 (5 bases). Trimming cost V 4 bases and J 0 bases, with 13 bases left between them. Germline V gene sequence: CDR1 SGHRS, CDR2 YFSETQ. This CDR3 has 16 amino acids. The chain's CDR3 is CASSPSPGPTNEKLFF. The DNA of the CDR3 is TGCGCCAGCAGCCCAAGTCCGGGGCCAACTAATGAAAAACTGTTTTTT.

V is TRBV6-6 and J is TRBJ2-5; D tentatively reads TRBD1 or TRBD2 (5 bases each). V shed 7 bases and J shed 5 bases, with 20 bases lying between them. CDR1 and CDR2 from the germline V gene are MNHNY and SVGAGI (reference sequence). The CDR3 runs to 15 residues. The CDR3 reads CASTPWGPLQETQYF. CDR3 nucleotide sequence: TGTGCCAGCACCCCTTGGGGACCACTCCAGGAGACCCAGTACTTC.

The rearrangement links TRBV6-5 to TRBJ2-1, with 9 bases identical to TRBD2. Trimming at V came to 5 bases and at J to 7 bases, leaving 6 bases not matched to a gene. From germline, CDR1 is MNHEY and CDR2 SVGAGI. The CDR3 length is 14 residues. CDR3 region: CASSRRGGRNEQFF. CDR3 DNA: TGTGCCAGCAGTAGGCGGGGGGGGCGGAATGAGCAGTTCTTC.

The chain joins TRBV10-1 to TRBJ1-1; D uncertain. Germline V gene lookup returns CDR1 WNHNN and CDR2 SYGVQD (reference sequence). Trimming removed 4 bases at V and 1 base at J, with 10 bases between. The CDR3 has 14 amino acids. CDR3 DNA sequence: TGCGCCAGCAGTGGCGGCAGCCGGAACACTGAAGCTTTCTTT. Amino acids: CASSGGSRNTEAFF.

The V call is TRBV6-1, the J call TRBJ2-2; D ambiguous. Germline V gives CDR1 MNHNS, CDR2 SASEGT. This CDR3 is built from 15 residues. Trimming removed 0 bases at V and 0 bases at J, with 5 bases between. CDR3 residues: CASSEAAPNTGELFF. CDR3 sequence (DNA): TGTGCCAGCAGTGAAGCGGCGCCGAACACCGGGGAGCTGTTTTTT.

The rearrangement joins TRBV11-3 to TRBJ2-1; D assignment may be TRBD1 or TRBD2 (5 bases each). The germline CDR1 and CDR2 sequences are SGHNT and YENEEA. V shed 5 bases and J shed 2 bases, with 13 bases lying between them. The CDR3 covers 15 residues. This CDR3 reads CASSLRDVPYNEQFF. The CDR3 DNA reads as TGTGCCAGCAGCCTCCGGGACGTCCCCTACAATGAGCAGTTCTTC.

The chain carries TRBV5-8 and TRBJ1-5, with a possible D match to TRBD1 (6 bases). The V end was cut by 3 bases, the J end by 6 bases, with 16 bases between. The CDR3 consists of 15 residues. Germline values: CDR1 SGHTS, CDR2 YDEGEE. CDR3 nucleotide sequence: TGTGCCAGCAGCTCGACCAGGGGTTCGACTCAGCCCCAGCATTTT. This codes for CASSSTRGSTQPQHF. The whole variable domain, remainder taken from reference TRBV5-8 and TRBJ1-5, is EAGVTQSPTHLIKTRGQQATLRCSPISGHTSVYWYQQALGLGLQFLLWYDEGEERNRGNFPPRFSGRQFPNYSSELNVNALELEDSALYLCASSSTRGSTQPQHFGDGTRLSIL.

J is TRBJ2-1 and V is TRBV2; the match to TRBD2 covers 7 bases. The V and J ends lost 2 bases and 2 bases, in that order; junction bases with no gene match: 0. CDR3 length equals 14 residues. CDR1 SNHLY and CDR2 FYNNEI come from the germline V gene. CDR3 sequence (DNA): TGTGCCAGCAGTGAAAGCGGGACCTACAATGAGCAGTTCTTC. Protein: CASSESGTYNEQFF.

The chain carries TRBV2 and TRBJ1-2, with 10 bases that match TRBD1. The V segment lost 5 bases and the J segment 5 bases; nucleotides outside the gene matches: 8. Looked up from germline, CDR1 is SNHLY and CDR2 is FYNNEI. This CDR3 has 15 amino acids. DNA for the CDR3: TGTGCCAGCAGTCCCCCGGGACAGGGGATTTATGGCTACACCTTC. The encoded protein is CASSPPGQGIYGYTF.

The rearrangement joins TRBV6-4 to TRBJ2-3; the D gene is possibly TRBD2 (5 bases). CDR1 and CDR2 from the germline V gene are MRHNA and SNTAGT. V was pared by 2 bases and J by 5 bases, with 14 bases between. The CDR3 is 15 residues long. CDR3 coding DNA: TGTGCCAGCAGTGACCGAGGGCTTGGCGGAGATACGCAGTATTTT. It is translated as CASSDRGLGGDTQYF.